This T cell receptor beta chain was sequenced in a study of cytomegalovirus exposure and HLA in healthy donors. Study-wide findings and caveats: Upon later analysis, TCR association rates were observed to vary by HLA locus, being highest for DRB1 and lowest for HLA-C. Previously analyzed data showed that most TCR beta V segments were productive at a frequency of about 87% or about 30%. A few of the chains that were CMV-associated were confirmed in vitro to be specific for CMV antigens.

Between the trimmed V and J ends, which lost 2 bases and 1 base, there was a span of 8 bases. The CDR3 has 14 amino acids. Germline V gene sequence: CDR1 MNHEY, CDR2 SVGAGI. Notes on this clone: Its antigen is not identified.

A multiplex PCR was run with 60 Vbeta primers and 13 Jbeta primers. Profiling relied on immunoSEQ multiplex PCR, and the TCRdb table lists in-frame clones only, not all of them. The table has some 180,000 clones, roughly 75% seen once; the top ten hold about 2.1%. Though probably carrying unrecorded immune exposures, donors were nominally healthy at sampling. The rearrangement links TRBV6-5 to TRBJ1-1, with unresolved D. The clonotype was recovered from a woman in her 30s in good health and CMV-seronegative. The sample was PBMCs. The CDR3 region is CASSYAQRNTEAFF. The CDR3 bases are TGTGCCAGCAGTTACGCGCAGCGGAACACTGAAGCTTTCTTT.